A single sample is the source of the 20 T cell receptor beta chains below, sequenced in a study of shared clonotypes between healthy human individuals. Sequencing used immunoSEQ multiplex PCR; TCRdb keeps in-frame clones, though not all of them. The data show 850,000 to 1,200,000 clones, around 75% seen once. What was sequenced was memory CD4+ T cells sorted from blood. The subset denotes: CD45RA-negative fraction. The source is a young man in good health.

The chain carries TRBV30 and TRBJ2-3, with 11 bases identical to TRBD2. The CDR3 is 16 amino acids. Looked up from germline, CDR1 is GTSNPN and CDR2 is SVGIG (reference sequence). V was pared by 3 bases and J by 1 base, with 6 bases of the junction left unmatched. DNA for the CDR3: TGTGCCTGGAGGCTAGCGGGAGGCCCCGGCACAGATACGCAGTATTTT. It codes for CAWRLAGGPGTDTQYF.

The J gene is TRBJ2-3, the V gene TRBV28; D unresolved. CDR1 is MDHEN and CDR2 is SYDVKM in the germline V gene. CDR3 length: 12 residues. V dropped 3 bases and J dropped 6 bases, with 7 bases sitting between them. In DNA form, the CDR3 reads TGTGCCAGCAGTTTTGTGACGGATACGCAGTATTTT. Its translation: CASSFVTDTQYF.

CDR3 protein: CASRGDYGYTF. The CDR3 DNA sequence: TGTGCCAGCAGGGGGGATTATGGCTACACCTTC. This chain joins TRBV28 and TRBJ1-2; D is possibly TRBD1 (5 bases). This CDR3 spans 11 amino acids. V was trimmed by 6 bases and J by 5 bases, leaving 7 bases between them. Germline CDR1 is MDHEN and CDR2 is SYDVKM.

In DNA, the CDR3 is TGTGCCAGCAGCCAAGACCCCGGACTAGCGGGGATTGCAGATACGCAGTATTTT. It specifies CASSQDPGLAGIADTQYF. The chain is built from TRBV14 and TRBJ2-3; TRBD2 matches 12 bases. CDR3 size: 18 residues. V gave up 0 bases and J gave up 4 bases; unmatched junction bases: 8. CDR1 SGHDN and CDR2 FVKESK come from the germline V gene.

The J gene is TRBJ1-6, the V gene TRBV30, with TRBD1 identical over 7 bases. The CDR3 is 15 amino acids. V was clipped by 2 bases and J by 5 bases; unmatched bases: 6. From germline, CDR1 is GTSNPN and CDR2 SVGIG (reference sequence). In DNA, the CDR3 is TGTGCCTGGAGTTTTAGGGACAGCGATAATTCACCCCTCCACTTT. Residues: CAWSFRDSDNSPLHF.

J is TRBJ1-4 and V is TRBV11-2; D is unclear. V lost 5 bases to trimming and J lost 7 bases, with 20 bases between them. Germline V gene sequence: CDR1 SGHAT, CDR2 FQNNGV. CDR3 length: 16 residues. CDR3 region: CASSHGVDLGGEKLFF. The CDR3, as DNA: TGTGCCAGCAGCCATGGGGTCGACTTAGGAGGTGAAAAACTGTTTTTT.

This chain links TRBV19 with TRBJ2-7; D perhaps matches TRBD2 (6 bases). The germline V and J ends were trimmed by 4 bases and 3 bases, with 10 bases remaining between them. The CDR3 extends over 13 amino acids. The V gene's germline CDR1 is LNHDA and CDR2 SQIVND (reference sequence). Here the CDR3 reads CASSTGTLYEQYF. CDR3 DNA sequence: TGTGCCAGTAGTACCGGGACTCTCTACGAGCAGTACTTC.

With regard to this clone: One end of the junction varies from germline; a read error may be responsible. The chain has TRBV6-5 and TRBJ1-1, with D hard to call. The V gene's germline CDR1 is MNHEY and CDR2 SVGAGI. The CDR3 sequence is 15 residues long. The CDR3 sequence is CASRYSGLRDTEAFF. The CDR3 region has the DNA TGTGCCAGCAGATACTCTGGGTTGCGGGACACTGAAGCTTTCTTT.

The genes are TRBV27 and TRBJ2-1; TRBD2 agrees at 9 bases. V lost 3 bases and J lost 7; bases outside the gene matches: 7. The CDR3 contains 15 residues. Germline V gene data show CDR1 as MNHEY and CDR2 as SMNVEV (reference sequence). The CDR3 bases are TGTGCCAGCAGTTTCTCGCGGGGGGGATTAAATGAGCAGTTCTTC. Translating it yields CASSFSRGGLNEQFF.

The chain uses TRBV19 and TRBJ2-7, with a possible D match to TRBD2 (6 bases). V gave up 6 bases and J gave up 6 bases, with 15 bases separating them. The germline CDR1 and CDR2 sequences are LNHDA and SQIVND (reference sequence). The CDR3 is 13 amino acids. For the CDR3, the DNA is TGTGCCAGTAGCCCTCGGGGGACCGGCGAGCAGTACTTC. The encoded protein is CASSPRGTGEQYF.

The rearrangement links TRBV6-5 to TRBJ2-7, with D hard to call. Deletions cut 5 bases from V and 3 bases from J, with 14 bases between. The CDR3 has 14 residues. The V gene's germline CDR1 is MNHEY and CDR2 SVGAGI. Written as DNA, the CDR3 is TGTGCCAGCAGTCCTCCGGGTTGGAACTACGAGCAGTACTTC. This sequence encodes CASSPPGWNYEQYF.

This clone was observed many times. The same CDR3 also results from other DNA sequences found in this sample. The chain joins TRBV5-1 to TRBJ2-7; 12 bases are shared with TRBD2. V was pared by 3 bases and J by 4 bases, with 2 bases of the junction left unmatched. This CDR3 region has 14 residues. Germline V gene lookup returns CDR1 SGHRS and CDR2 YFSETQ. The CDR3 loop reads CASSSTSGGYEQYF. The CDR3 DNA sequence: TGCGCCAGCAGCTCCACTAGCGGGGGGTACGAGCAGTACTTC.

This clone appeared once. The chain links TRBV2 to TRBJ1-2, with 7 positions matching TRBD1. The CDR3 has 14 residues. The trim removed 6 bases at V and 5 bases at J, leaving 9 bases unmatched. The germline V gene has CDR1 SNHLY and CDR2 FYNNEI. The CDR3 DNA reads as TGTGCCAGCAGCACCGGGACAGCAGTTTATGGCTACACCTTC. Translating gives CASSTGTAVYGYTF.

The rearrangement links TRBV12-5 to TRBJ1-1; TRBD1 is a possible D gene (5 bases). Trimming cost V 6 bases and J 4 bases, with 9 bases left between them. CDR3 length: 12 amino acids. Germline V gives CDR1 LGHNT, CDR2 FRNRAP. The CDR3 DNA follows: TGTGCTAGTGGGGGCGGGGGCACTGAAGCTTTCTTT. It yields the protein CASGGGGTEAFF.

V is TRBV2 and J is TRBJ1-5, with D tentatively TRBD1 (6 bases). Deletions cut 4 bases from V and 0 bases from J, with 10 bases between. The CDR3 loop spans 15 amino acids. CDR1 is SNHLY, CDR2 FYNNEI, per germline. The CDR3 region is CASSAQGYSNQPQHF. The CDR3 DNA reads as TGTGCCAGCAGTGCGCAGGGGTATAGCAATCAGCCCCAGCATTTT.

The chain carries TRBV5-6 and TRBJ1-2, with a tentative D call TRBD1 (5 bases). Trimming stripped 0 bases from V and 8 bases from J, with 14 bases between. Germline CDR1 reads SGHDT; CDR2 reads YYEEEE. CDR3 size: 14 residues. The CDR3 DNA sequence: TGTGCCAGCAGCTTGGGGGTAGGGGTTTTCGGCTACACCTTC. Translating gives CASSLGVGVFGYTF.

The chain has TRBV7-6 and TRBJ1-2; unclear D gene. Deletions cut 5 bases from V and 2 bases from J, with 15 bases between. The V gene's germline CDR1 is SGHVS and CDR2 FNYEAQ. The CDR3 covers 15 residues. The CDR3 region has the DNA TGTGCCAGCAGCCTGAGAGGCGACGGAAACTATGGCTACACCTTC. Translation gives CASSLRGDGNYGYTF.

The chain joins TRBV7-2 to TRBJ2-3; TRBD2 agrees at 8 bases. The length of the CDR3 is 15 residues. The V gene end was trimmed by 1 base and the J gene end by 6 bases; junction bases not matched to a gene: 6. Germline lookup yields CDR1 SGHTA and CDR2 FQGNSA. The CDR3 sequence: CASSLVSGVRDTQYF. CDR3 nucleotide sequence: TGTGCCAGCAGCTTAGTTAGCGGGGTGAGGGATACGCAGTATTTT.

The gene calls are TRBV5-1 and TRBJ2-7; no clear D gene. This CDR3 has 13 amino acids. Germline CDR1 and CDR2: SGHRS and YFSETQ. Between the trimmed V and J ends, which lost 4 bases and 0 bases, there was a span of 8 bases. The CDR3 DNA is TGCGCCAGCAGCCTAAGCCACTCCTACGAGCAGTACTTC. This sequence encodes CASSLSHSYEQYF.

As concerns this clone: This same CDR3 is encoded by further DNA sequences in the sample. The gene calls are TRBV7-6 and TRBJ1-2; 8 nucleotides match TRBD1. From germline, CDR1 is SGHVS and CDR2 FNYEAQ. J lost 4 bases, V lost 0 bases, and 7 bases had no gene match. The CDR3 covers 16 residues. The CDR3 sequence: CASSLAPTGVGYGYTF. DNA of the CDR3: TGTGCCAGCAGCTTAGCGCCGACAGGGGTGGGCTATGGCTACACCTTC.